The clone carrying this TCR beta chain turned up a few times. Its antigen is still unknown. Quantitative barcoded 5'-RACE was used to prepare TCR beta libraries. MiXCR, run by TCRdb on the 5' RACE reads, gives a single entry per CDR3 protein. This sample has about 750,000 distinct CDR3 sequences, with 15% to 20% found just once. The data are from a study of CD8 T cells in ankylosing spondylitis. Findings and limits, study-wide: What seemed typical of ankylosing spondylitis blood was a TCR beta motif built from 8 or 9 highly homologous variants. Matched ankylosing spondylitis synovial fluid reportedly showed significant enrichment of disease-linked clones. Reports of some motif variants in reactive arthritis synovial fluid and blood predate this one.

V dropped 0 bases and J dropped 2 bases, with 13 bases sitting between them. Germline CDR1 is LNHNV and CDR2 is YYDKDF (reference sequence). CDR3 length equals 16 residues. Source material: blood, either unsorted or a sorted T cell fraction (not recorded which). The chain uses TRBV15 and TRBJ2-5; unclear D gene. This clonotype was sampled from a male donor with ankylosing spondylitis. The CDR3 sequence is CATSREGHSLQETQYF. In DNA, the CDR3 is TGTGCCACCAGCAGAGAAGGGCACAGCCTGCAAGAGACCCAGTACTTC.